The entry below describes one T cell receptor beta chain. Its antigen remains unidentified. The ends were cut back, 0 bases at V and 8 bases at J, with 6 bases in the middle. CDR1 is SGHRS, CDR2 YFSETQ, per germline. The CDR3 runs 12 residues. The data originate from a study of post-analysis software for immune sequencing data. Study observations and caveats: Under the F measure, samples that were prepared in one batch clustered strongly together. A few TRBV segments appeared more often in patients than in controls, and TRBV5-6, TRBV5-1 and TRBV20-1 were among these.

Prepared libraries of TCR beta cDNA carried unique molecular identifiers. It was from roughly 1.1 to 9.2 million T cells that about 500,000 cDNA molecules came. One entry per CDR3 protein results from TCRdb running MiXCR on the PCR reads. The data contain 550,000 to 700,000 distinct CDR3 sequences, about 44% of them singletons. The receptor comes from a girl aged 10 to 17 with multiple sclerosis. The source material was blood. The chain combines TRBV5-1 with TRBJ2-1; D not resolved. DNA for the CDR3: TGCGCCAGCAGCTTGGATGGCTATGAGCAGTTCTTC. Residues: CASSLDGYEQFF. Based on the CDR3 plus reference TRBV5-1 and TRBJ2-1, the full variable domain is KAGVTQTPRYLIKTRGQQVTLSCSPISGHRSVSWYQQTPGQGLQFLFEYFSETQRNKGNFPGRFSGRQFSNSRSEMNVSTLELGDSALYLCASSLDGYEQFFGPGTRLTVL.